This is a list of T cell receptor beta chains from one sample in a study of cytomegalovirus exposure and HLA in healthy donors. TCRdb keeps only in-frame clones here, not all; method: immunoSEQ multiplex PCR. The sample includes more than 100,000 clones, approximately 87% of them seen just once. Material: PBMCs. The origin of the receptors is a woman in her twenties or thirties in good health and CMV-seronegative. Each CDR3 is given with its conserved first and last residue. D genes are given only for firm matches. The size entry is marked missing in some rows and otherwise reads once, few, many or a size class.

v_gene: TRBV5-1; j_gene: TRBJ2-1; d_gene: -; abundance: -; CDR3aa: CASSLVRGASGYNEQFF; CDR3nt: TGCGCCAGCAGCTTGGTTCGGGGGGCGAGCGGGTACAATGAGCAGTTCTTC
v_gene: TRBV6-6; j_gene: TRBJ1-1; d_gene: -; abundance: -; CDR3aa: CASSYELGEGTEAFF; CDR3nt: TGTGCCAGCAGTTACGAGCTCGGGGAGGGCACTGAAGCTTTCTTT
v_gene: TRBV11-3; j_gene: TRBJ1-2; d_gene: -; abundance: -; CDR3aa: CASSLEAYYGYTF; CDR3nt: TGTGCCAGCAGCTTAGAGGCCTACTATGGCTACACCTTC
v_gene: TRBV15; j_gene: TRBJ2-7; d_gene: TRBD1; abundance: -; CDR3aa: CATSSHPPGQDSGEQYF; CDR3nt: TGTGCCACCAGCTCACACCCCCCGGGACAGGACTCTGGGGAGCAGTACTTC
v_gene: TRBV29-1; j_gene: TRBJ1-2; d_gene: -; abundance: -; CDR3aa: CSVEVNRMRGYTF; CDR3nt: TGCAGCGTTGAAGTAAACCGGATGAGGGGCTACACCTTC
v_gene: TRBV10-3; j_gene: TRBJ2-5; d_gene: TRBD1; abundance: -; CDR3aa: CAISDRTGGQETQYF; CDR3nt: TGTGCCATCAGTGATAGGACAGGGGGGCAAGAGACCCAGTACTTC
v_gene: TRBV9; j_gene: TRBJ2-6; d_gene: -; abundance: -; CDR3aa: CASSPRGDSGANVLTF; CDR3nt: TGTGCCAGCAGCCCCCGCGGTGACTCTGGGGCCAACGTCCTGACTTTC
v_gene: TRBV28; j_gene: TRBJ2-7; d_gene: TRBD1; abundance: -; CDR3aa: CASSLWPGGLYEQYF; CDR3nt: TGTGCCAGCAGTTTATGGCCAGGGGGCTTATACGAGCAGTACTTC
v_gene: TRBV7-9; j_gene: TRBJ1-5; d_gene: TRBD1; abundance: -; CDR3aa: CSSSPGTGPLQPQHF; CDR3nt: TGTTCCAGCAGCCCAGGGACAGGCCCCTTACAGCCCCAGCATTTT
v_gene: TRBV29-1; j_gene: TRBJ2-3; d_gene: -; abundance: -; CDR3aa: CSGLPGTDTQYF; CDR3nt: TGCAGCGGATTACCGGGCACAGATACGCAGTATTTT
v_gene: TRBV27; j_gene: TRBJ2-7; d_gene: TRBD1; abundance: -; CDR3aa: CASSFRQGSYEQYF; CDR3nt: TGTGCCAGCAGTTTTAGACAGGGCTCCTACGAGCAGTACTTC
v_gene: TRBV19; j_gene: TRBJ1-2; d_gene: -; abundance: -; CDR3aa: CASSIPPGGNYGYTF; CDR3nt: TGTGCCAGTAGTATCCCCCCGGGAGGTAACTATGGCTACACCTTC
v_gene: TRBV7-9; j_gene: TRBJ1-3; d_gene: -; abundance: -; CDR3aa: CASSPRVSGNTIYF; CDR3nt: TGTGCCAGCAGCCCGAGAGTCTCTGGAAACACCATATATTTT
v_gene: TRBV29-1; j_gene: TRBJ2-5; d_gene: -; abundance: -; CDR3aa: CSVENPQGGETQYF; CDR3nt: TGCAGCGTTGAAAATCCCCAGGGTGGAGAGACCCAGTACTTC
v_gene: TRBV19; j_gene: TRBJ2-7; d_gene: -; abundance: once; CDR3aa: CASSARGPGTNTYEQYF; CDR3nt: TGTGCCAGTAGTGCAAGGGGACCCGGGACAAATACCTACGAGCAGTACTTC
v_gene: TRBV6-5; j_gene: TRBJ1-1; d_gene: TRBD1; abundance: once; CDR3aa: CASSRDRERAFF; CDR3nt: TGTGCCAGCAGCCGTGACAGGGAGCGTGCTTTCTTT
v_gene: TRBV21-1; j_gene: TRBJ2-3; d_gene: -; abundance: -; CDR3aa: CASREDPGPDTQYF; CDR3nt: TGTGCCAGCAGGGAGGACCCAGGCCCAGATACGCAGTATTTT
v_gene: TRBV7-9; j_gene: TRBJ2-1; d_gene: -; abundance: -; CDR3aa: CASRLEGRNEQFF; CDR3nt: TGTGCCAGCAGACTAGAGGGCCGGAATGAGCAGTTCTTC
v_gene: TRBV19; j_gene: TRBJ2-1; d_gene: -; abundance: -; CDR3aa: CASAAAGRGYNEQFF; CDR3nt: TGTGCCAGTGCCGCGGCCGGGAGAGGGTACAATGAGCAGTTCTTC
v_gene: TRBV2; j_gene: TRBJ1-5; d_gene: TRBD1; abundance: -; CDR3aa: CASSEFAFRGPSYSNQPQHF; CDR3nt: TGTGCCAGCAGTGAATTTGCGTTCAGGGGGCCCTCTTATAGCAATCAGCCCCAGCATTTT
v_gene: TRBV7-9; j_gene: TRBJ2-7; d_gene: -; abundance: -; CDR3aa: CASGASGIYEQYF; CDR3nt: TGTGCCAGCGGCGCCTCGGGGATCTACGAGCAGTACTTC
v_gene: TRBV7-6; j_gene: TRBJ2-3; d_gene: -; abundance: -; CDR3aa: CASSRGYSTQYF; CDR3nt: TGTGCCAGCAGCCGAGGGTATAGTACGCAGTATTTT
v_gene: TRBV9; j_gene: TRBJ2-7; d_gene: -; abundance: -; CDR3aa: CASSVDGGAYEQYF; CDR3nt: TGTGCCAGCAGCGTAGATGGCGGAGCCTACGAGCAGTACTTC
v_gene: TRBV4-3; j_gene: TRBJ2-7; d_gene: -; abundance: -; CDR3aa: CASSQGVATPYEQYF; CDR3nt: TGCGCCAGCAGCCAGGGCGTAGCGACTCCCTACGAGCAGTACTTC
v_gene: TRBV15; j_gene: TRBJ2-2; d_gene: -; abundance: -; CDR3aa: CATSRDYGANTGELFF; CDR3nt: TGTGCCACCAGCAGAGATTACGGAGCGAACACCGGGGAGCTGTTTTTT
v_gene: TRBV11-2; j_gene: TRBJ2-7; d_gene: -; abundance: -; CDR3aa: CASSLYGGEGYEQYF; CDR3nt: TGTGCCAGCAGCTTATATGGCGGGGAAGGGTACGAGCAGTACTTC
v_gene: TRBV7-2; j_gene: TRBJ1-2; d_gene: -; abundance: -; CDR3aa: CASSLGQGQPYGYTF; CDR3nt: TGTGCCAGCAGCCTTGGGCAAGGACAGCCCTATGGCTACACCTTC
v_gene: TRBV6-5; j_gene: TRBJ1-2; d_gene: TRBD1; abundance: -; CDR3aa: CASSYGAGQGAFGYTF; CDR3nt: TGTGCCAGCAGTTACGGGGCCGGACAGGGGGCATTTGGCTACACCTTC
v_gene: TRBV7-9; j_gene: TRBJ1-4; d_gene: -; abundance: -; CDR3aa: CSSTPSATNEKLFF; CDR3nt: TGTTCCAGCACCCCTAGTGCAACTAATGAAAAACTGTTTTTT
v_gene: TRBV4-1; j_gene: TRBJ1-5; d_gene: -; abundance: -; CDR3aa: CASSQATGRNQPQHF; CDR3nt: TGCGCCAGCAGCCAAGCTACAGGGCGAAATCAGCCCCAGCATTTT
v_gene: TRBV19; j_gene: TRBJ2-7; d_gene: -; abundance: -; CDR3aa: CASSLGFLTYEQYF; CDR3nt: TGTGCCAGTAGTCTCGGTTTTCTAACCTACGAGCAGTACTTC
v_gene: TRBV29-1; j_gene: TRBJ1-1; d_gene: TRBD1; abundance: once; CDR3aa: CSARTGNTEAFF; CDR3nt: TGCAGCGCAAGGACAGGGAACACTGAAGCTTTCTTT
v_gene: TRBV27; j_gene: TRBJ1-2; d_gene: -; abundance: -; CDR3aa: CASSLGGDYGYTF; CDR3nt: TGTGCCAGCAGTTTAGGGGGCGACTATGGCTACACCTTC
v_gene: TRBV25-1; j_gene: TRBJ2-7; d_gene: -; abundance: -; CDR3aa: CASSGGVSYEQYF; CDR3nt: TGTGCCAGCAGTGGCGGGGTATCCTACGAGCAGTACTTC
v_gene: TRBV9; j_gene: TRBJ2-6; d_gene: -; abundance: -; CDR3aa: CASSGGRGVTSGANVLTF; CDR3nt: TGTGCCAGCAGCGGGGGGCGAGGTGTCACGTCTGGGGCCAACGTCCTGACTTTC
v_gene: TRBV10-3; j_gene: TRBJ1-1; d_gene: -; abundance: -; CDR3aa: CAISGTGDSGRGTEAFF; CDR3nt: TGTGCCATCAGCGGAACGGGGGACTCAGGTCGGGGCACTGAAGCTTTCTTT
v_gene: TRBV19; j_gene: TRBJ1-1; d_gene: TRBD1; abundance: -; CDR3aa: CASSHIPGQGNTEAFF; CDR3nt: TGTGCCAGTAGTCACATCCCGGGACAGGGGAACACTGAAGCTTTCTTT
v_gene: TRBV5-4; j_gene: TRBJ2-5; d_gene: TRBD1; abundance: -; CDR3aa: CASNPGGQGQETQYF; CDR3nt: TGTGCCAGCAATCCCGGGGGACAGGGTCAAGAGACCCAGTACTTC
v_gene: TRBV6-6; j_gene: TRBJ2-1; d_gene: TRBD2; abundance: few; CDR3aa: CASTLAGGPNEQFF; CDR3nt: TGTGCCAGCACTCTAGCGGGAGGGCCGAATGAGCAGTTCTTC
v_gene: TRBV28; j_gene: TRBJ2-1; d_gene: -; abundance: -; CDR3aa: CASSFPIRGEDYNEQFF; CDR3nt: TGTGCCAGCAGTTTCCCCATCCGGGGAGAGGACTACAATGAGCAGTTCTTC
v_gene: TRBV4-3; j_gene: TRBJ1-4; d_gene: TRBD1; abundance: -; CDR3aa: CASSPYSGQGEEKLLF; CDR3nt: TGCGCCAGCAGCCCCTACAGTGGGCAGGGGGAAGAAAAACTGCTTTTT
v_gene: TRBV27; j_gene: TRBJ2-1; d_gene: -; abundance: -; CDR3aa: CASRENSGSYNEQFF; CDR3nt: TGTGCCAGCAGAGAAAATAGCGGTTCCTACAATGAGCAGTTCTTC
v_gene: TRBV7-3; j_gene: TRBJ2-5; d_gene: -; abundance: -; CDR3aa: CASSRGSEETQYF; CDR3nt: TGTGCCAGCAGTAGGGGTTCGGAAGAGACCCAGTACTTC